A single sample is the source of the 29 T cell receptor beta chains below, sequenced in a study. TCRdb reprocessed the 5' RACE reads with MiXCR, giving one entry per CDR3 protein. Of 40,000 to 65,000 distinct CDR3 sequences listed, approximately 23% were seen once; the top ten hold about 3%. The sample comprised tumor-infiltrating naive CD4+ T cells sorted from the breast tumor. Subset specified: naive CD4+ T cells, CD4+CD45RA+CD25-. These receptors came from a female donor with breast cancer.

This chain uses TRBV7-9 with TRBJ2-5, with 12 bases aligning to TRBD2. J was trimmed by 6 bases and V by 6 bases; bases with no gene match: 5. The V gene's germline CDR1 is SEHNR and CDR2 FQNEAQ (reference sequence). The CDR3 contains 14 residues. The CDR3 sequence: CASRLTSGSQTQYF. CDR3 in DNA: TGTGCCAGCAGACTGACTAGCGGGAGTCAGACCCAGTACTTC. The whole variable domain, remainder taken from reference TRBV7-9 and TRBJ2-5, is DTGVSQNPRHKITKRGQNVTFRCDPISEHNRLYWYRQTLGQGPEFLTYFQNEAQLEKSRLLSDRFSAERPKGSFSTLEIQRTEQGDSAMYLCASRLTSGSQTQYFGPGTRLLVL.

This clonotype was counted a few times. The chain carries TRBV7-6 and TRBJ2-1; D is ambiguous. The CDR3 loop spans 13 amino acids. Between the trimmed V and J ends, which lost 5 bases and 10 bases, there was a span of 15 bases. Germline CDR1 SGHVS, CDR2 FNYEAQ. The CDR3 sequence is CASSLQYGSEQFF. CDR3 in DNA: TGTGCCAGCAGCCTCCAGTACGGAAGCGAGCAGTTCTTC.

The sample holds many counts of this clonotype. The J gene is TRBJ2-2, the V gene TRBV6-5; possibly TRBD2 for D (6 bases). The CDR3 covers 15 residues. V was pared by 6 bases and J by 8 bases, with 19 bases between. The germline V gene has CDR1 MNHEY and CDR2 SVGAGI. CDR3 DNA sequence: TGTGCCAGCAGGCTTGGCGGGGTGATAATGGGGGAGCTGTTTTTT. It translates to CASRLGGVIMGELFF.

This sequence joins TRBV7-9 and TRBJ2-7; D may be TRBD1 (6 bases). CDR3 length: 15 amino acids. Trimming removed 5 bases at V and 3 bases at J, with 17 bases between. The germline V gene encodes CDR1 SEHNR and CDR2 FQNEAQ (reference sequence). CDR3 sequence reads: CASSPYVTGLYEQYF. The CDR3 coding sequence is TGTGCCAGCAGCCCGTATGTTACAGGGCTCTACGAGCAGTACTTC.

This clonotype has just a few counts. The V call is TRBV2, the J call TRBJ2-5; D may be TRBD2 (5 bases). The length of the CDR3 is 14 residues. Germline CDR1 is SNHLY and CDR2 is FYNNEI. Trimming removed 3 bases at V and 5 bases at J, with 13 bases between. In DNA form, the CDR3 reads TGTGCCAGCAGTGACACTAGAGCCGGGGAGACCCAGTACTTC. This sequence encodes CASSDTRAGETQYF.

Concerning this clonotype: The junction departs from germline at one end; a sequencing error may be responsible. The chain uses TRBV5-6 and TRBJ1-1, with D uncertain. The CDR3 totals 14 residues. Germline CDR1 SGHDT, CDR2 YYEEEE. For the CDR3, the DNA is TGTGTCAGCAGTTTTGCTGACGGGAACACTGAAGCTTTCTTT. It translates to CVSSFADGNTEAFF.

The chain uses TRBV28 and TRBJ1-5; 8 bases map to TRBD1. This CDR3 contains 15 residues. Germline V gene lookup returns CDR1 MDHEN and CDR2 SYDVKM. Germline trimming cut 6 bases from V and 2 bases from J; bases unmatched to any gene: 6. CDR3 loop: CASSYDRGGNQPQHF. For the CDR3, the DNA is TGTGCCAGCAGCTATGACAGGGGTGGCAATCAGCCCCAGCATTTT.

The genes are TRBV4-1 and TRBJ1-2; no reliable D call. The CDR3 length is 15 residues. Trimming pared 2 bases from V and 4 bases from J, leaving 14 bases between. The germline V gene encodes CDR1 MGHRA and CDR2 YSYEKL. For the CDR3, the DNA is TGCGCCAGCAGCCAATCGGCAGGAGGGATCTATGGCTACACCTTC. This translates into CASSQSAGGIYGYTF.

The V gene is TRBV5-5, the J gene TRBJ2-7; 8 positions agree with TRBD2. CDR3 length: 15 residues. Trimming at V came to 0 bases and at J to 6 bases, leaving 8 bases not matched to a gene. CDR1 and CDR2 (germline): SGHKS, YYEKEE (reference sequence). CDR3 residues: CASSLGLSGASEQYF. The CDR3, as DNA: TGTGCCAGCAGCTTGGGCCTTAGCGGGGCGAGCGAGCAGTACTTC.

This clonotype has only a few counts. The rearrangement uses TRBV19 and TRBJ1-2; D unclear. Deletions cut 5 bases from V and 6 bases from J, with 10 bases between. Germline lookup yields CDR1 LNHDA and CDR2 SQIVND (reference sequence). The CDR3 spans 12 residues. The CDR3 reads CASSALAHGYTF. CDR3 sequence (DNA): TGTGCCAGTAGTGCCTTGGCGCATGGCTACACCTTC.

There are many counts of this clonotype. The chain uses TRBV9 and TRBJ2-5, with D uncertain. Germline CDR1 and CDR2: SGDLS and YYNGEE. The CDR3 length is 13 residues. With 0 bases removed from V and 10 bases from J, the gap between germline ends came to 13 bases. The DNA for the CDR3 is TGTGCCAGCAGCGTAGAGCCCTCCCGTAACCAGTACTTC. This codes for CASSVEPSRNQYF.

This sequence joins TRBV20-1 and TRBJ1-1; D is uncertain. The CDR3 is made up of 12 amino acids. V was shortened by 6 bases and J by 1 base, with 9 bases between the two germline ends. Per the germline V gene, CDR1 is DFQATT and CDR2 is SNEGSKA (reference sequence). In DNA, the CDR3 is TGCAGTGCCCTCGACACGAACACTGAAGCTTTCTTT. Encoded protein: CSALDTNTEAFF.

Note on this clonotype: Given the absence of the conserved phenylalanine or tryptophan at the CDR3 end, a read error is likely. The chain is built from TRBV20-1 and TRBJ2-7, with TRBD1 matching 10 bases. The germline V gene encodes CDR1 DFQATT and CDR2 SNEGSKA (reference sequence). The V segment lost 2 bases and the J segment 7 bases; nucleotides outside the gene matches: 5. This CDR3 region has 13 residues. The CDR3 region is CSARRGTGAEQYI. The CDR3 DNA is TGCAGTGCTAGACGAGGGACAGGGGCGGAGCAGTACATC.

The sample holds a few counts of this clonotype. The V and J genes are TRBV15 and TRBJ1-5; D not resolved. V shed 1 base and J shed 7 bases, with 11 bases lying between them. Germline loops: CDR1 LNHNV, CDR2 YYDKDF (reference sequence). The CDR3 consists of 14 residues. The CDR3 DNA follows: TGTGCCACCAGCAGAGGAGGAATGAGGCAGCCCCAGCATTTT. Translating gives CATSRGGMRQPQHF. The full variable domain, completed using reference TRBV15 and TRBJ1-5, is DAMVIQNPRYQVTQFGKPVTLSCSQTLNHNVMYWYQQKSSQAPKLLFHYYDKDFNNEADTPDNFQSRRPNTSFCFLDIRSPGLGDTAMYLCATSRGGMRQPQHFGDGTRLSIL.

This clonotype was recorded a few times. The rearrangement links TRBV7-6 to TRBJ1-5; no clear D. The length of the CDR3 is 12 residues. The ends were cut back, 8 bases at V and 0 bases at J, with 5 bases in the middle. CDR1 is SGHVS, CDR2 FNYEAQ, per germline. The DNA for the CDR3 is TGTGCCAGCGGCCCTAGCAATCAGCCCCAGCATTTT. The encoded protein is CASGPSNQPQHF.

The rearrangement joins TRBV6-1 to TRBJ1-5; D is undetermined. CDR1 is MNHNS and CDR2 is SASEGT in the germline V gene. The CDR3 is 15 residues long. V lost 0 bases and J lost 5, with 11 bases in between. Here the CDR3 DNA reads TGTGCCAGCAGTGAAGCCCCGCTTATGGATCAGCCCCAGCATTTT. It encodes CASSEAPLMDQPQHF.

The rearrangement links TRBV12-3 or TRBV12-4 to TRBJ1-5; D not resolved. The CDR3 loop spans 17 amino acids. Trimming shortened V by 7 bases and J by 6 bases, and 25 bases separated the two germline ends. CDR3 region: CASTSRVPGLIGQPQHF. The CDR3 DNA reads TGTGCCAGCACCTCAAGGGTACCCGGGCTAATTGGTCAGCCCCAGCATTTT.

This clonotype appeared once. The junction shows a germline mismatch at one end, possibly a read error. The chain combines TRBV20-1 with TRBJ2-1; D unresolved. CDR1 and CDR2 (germline): DFQATT, SNEGSKA (reference sequence). CDR3 size: 16 residues. In DNA, the CDR3 is TGCAGGGCTAGAGATCCCGGGCCGAGCTCCTACAATGAGCAGTTCTTC. This translates into CRARDPGPSSYNEQFF.

In this sample, this clonotype turned up many times. The chain has TRBV6-5 and TRBJ2-1; D gene ambiguous. Per germline, CDR1 MNHEY and CDR2 SVGAGI. V was cut by 0 bases and J by 6 bases, with 9 bases left in between. The CDR3 totals 14 residues. The CDR3 DNA sequence: TGTGCCAGCAGTTACTCGACGGTCGCCAATGAGCAGTTCTTC. It specifies CASSYSTVANEQFF.

V and J are TRBV2 and TRBJ1-5, with 10 bases fitting TRBD1. Germline V gives CDR1 SNHLY, CDR2 FYNNEI. Trimming removed 4 bases from V and 4 bases from J; junction bases left unmatched: 1. This CDR3 is 14 amino acids long. The DNA for the CDR3 is TGTGCCAGCAGTGGGACAGGGGGGAATCAGCCCCAGCATTTT. Translated: CASSGTGGNQPQHF. The full variable domain, in which reference TRBV2 and TRBJ1-5 provide the parts outside the CDR3, is EPEVTQTPSHQVTQMGQEVILRCVPISNHLYFYWYRQILGQKVEFLVSFYNNEISEKSEIFDDQFSVERPDGSNFTLKIRSTKLEDSAMYFCASSGTGGNQPQHFGDGTRLSIL.

The chain links TRBV4-1 to TRBJ2-7; the match to TRBD2 covers 8 bases. V dropped 4 bases and J dropped 3; count of bases not matched to a gene: 8. The CDR3 consists of 15 residues. Germline V gene lookup returns CDR1 MGHRA and CDR2 YSYEKL. The CDR3, as DNA: TGCGCCAGCAGCCTTTTAGCGGGGAGCGGCTACGAGCAGTACTTC. Amino acids: CASSLLAGSGYEQYF.

This clonotype has more than one count but fewer than ten. The J gene is TRBJ1-5, the V gene TRBV3-1; TRBD1 matches 7 bases. The CDR3 contains 15 residues. V was pared by 6 bases and J by 1 base, with 6 bases of the junction left unmatched. Germline V gene lookup returns CDR1 LGHDT and CDR2 YNNKEL (reference sequence). CDR3 sequence (DNA): TGTGCCAGCAGTCCCAGGGGGGGAAGCAATCAGCCCCAGCATTTT. Translation gives CASSPRGGSNQPQHF.

This clonotype was seen ten or more times. The chain uses TRBV5-1 and TRBJ1-2; 12 bases fit TRBD1. The V and J ends lost 4 bases and 7 bases, in that order; junction bases with no gene match: 8. The CDR3 totals 15 residues. Looked up from germline, CDR1 is SGHRS and CDR2 is YFSETQ. The CDR3 is CASSPYGTGGSGYTF. CDR3 coding DNA: TGCGCCAGCAGCCCCTACGGGACAGGGGGCTCTGGCTACACCTTC.

The sample holds a few counts of this clonotype. This sequence joins TRBV12-3 or TRBV12-4 and TRBJ1-5; 10 nucleotides line up with TRBD1. Trimming at V came to 7 bases and at J to 5 bases, leaving 2 bases not matched to a gene. CDR3 length: 13 residues. For the CDR3, the DNA is TGTGCCAGCACCGACAGGGGGCATCAGCCCCAGCATTTT. This gives the protein CASTDRGHQPQHF.

This rearrangement joins TRBV28 to TRBJ2-5, with TRBD1 identical over 7 bases. Germline V gene sequence: CDR1 MDHEN, CDR2 SYDVKM. Trimming took 4 bases from V and 1 from J; bases not matched to a gene: 3. CDR3 size: 14 residues. CDR3 loop: CASSSTGVQETQYF. The CDR3 DNA follows: TGTGCCAGCAGTTCAACAGGGGTCCAAGAGACCCAGTACTTC.

This clonotype appeared many times. This chain connects TRBV5-1 to TRBJ2-3, with D uncertain. The V gene lost 1 base and the J gene lost 0 bases, with 3 bases spanning the gap. The germline V gene has CDR1 SGHRS and CDR2 YFSETQ. CDR3 length: 13 residues. CDR3 coding DNA: TGCGCCAGCAGCTTGTCCAGCACAGATACGCAGTATTTT. Amino acids: CASSLSSTDTQYF. The variable domain in full, completed from reference TRBV5-1 and TRBJ2-3, reads KAGVTQTPRYLIKTRGQQVTLSCSPISGHRSVSWYQQTPGQGLQFLFEYFSETQRNKGNFPGRFSGRQFSNSRSEMNVSTLELGDSALYLCASSLSSTDTQYFGPGTRLTVL.

There are a few counts of this clonotype. The chain carries TRBV7-2 and TRBJ1-1, with TRBD1 as a possible D gene (5 bases). The CDR3 length is 14 residues. Per the germline V gene, CDR1 is SGHTA and CDR2 is FQGNSA. V dropped 2 bases and J dropped 5 bases, with 12 bases sitting between them. The CDR3 bases are TGTGCCAGCAGCTTACAGGGTCGGCTAACTGAAGCTTTCTTT. Its protein product is CASSLQGRLTEAFF.

This clonotype has more than one count but fewer than ten. The J gene is TRBJ1-2, the V gene TRBV28; D perhaps matches TRBD1 (5 bases). This CDR3 has 12 residues. The ends were cut back, 6 bases at V and 4 bases at J, with 9 bases in the middle. From germline, CDR1 is MDHEN and CDR2 SYDVKM. The CDR3 is CASRTTGYGYTF. DNA for the CDR3: TGTGCCAGCAGGACAACAGGCTATGGCTACACCTTC.

The V call is TRBV7-2, the J call TRBJ2-2; a possible D gene is TRBD2 (6 bases). The CDR3 length is 16 residues. Germline V lookup: CDR1 SGHTA, CDR2 FQGNSA. The ends were cut back, 1 base at V and 2 bases at J, with 11 bases in the middle. In DNA form, the CDR3 reads TGTGCCAGCAGCTTAGATAGCGGACTTAACACCGGGGAGCTGTTTTTT. Its protein product is CASSLDSGLNTGELFF.